Listed below are T cell receptor beta chains from one sample, sequenced in a study of T cells in Graves' hyperthyroidism and ophthalmopathy. Each CDR3 protein gets one entry after TCRdb re-called the multiplex PCR reads with MiXCR. The table lists about 610,000 distinct CDR3 sequences, about 14% of them singletons. Sequencing was done on a sample of blood. The receptors originated from a woman aged 35 to 49 with Graves' ophthalmopathy. CDR3s include the opening cysteine and the closing phenylalanine or tryptophan. Fields, in order: CDR3 DNA, CDR3 protein, V gene, clone size, J gene, D gene. The D gene is left open where the match is weak. Clone size is stated in some rows and not others, as once, few, many or a class when expanded.

DNA: TGTGCCAGCAGCCCCAGCGGGAGGGAAGCCAAAAACATTCAGTACTTC
CDR3: CASSPSGREAKNIQYF
V: TRBV13
size: NA
J: TRBJ2-4
D: TRBD2

DNA: TGCAGTGGCCCAGGACAGGATGGCTACACCTTC
CDR3: CSGPGQDGYTF
V: TRBV20-1
size: many
J: TRBJ1-2
D: TRBD1

DNA: TGTGCCAGCAGTGGGACAGGGAACTATGGCTACACCTTC
CDR3: CASSGTGNYGYTF
V: TRBV6-1
size: many
J: TRBJ1-2
D: TRBD1

DNA: TGTGCCAGCAGCTTAGGGCCTAGCGGGAGAAACGAGCAGTACTTC
CDR3: CASSLGPSGRNEQYF
V: TRBV11-2
size: many
J: TRBJ2-7
D: TRBD2

DNA: TGTGCCAGCAGCGAACCTAGCGGTGGAAACATTCAGTACTTC
CDR3: CASSEPSGGNIQYF
V: TRBV7-8
size: many
J: TRBJ2-4
D: TRBD2

DNA: TGTGCCAGCAGCTCCCTTGAGGGGGCTCAAGAGACCCAGTACTTC
CDR3: CASSSLEGAQETQYF
V: TRBV11-3
size: many
J: TRBJ2-5
D: TRBD1

DNA: TGTGCCAGCAGCGCATTAGCGGGAGAAAGGACCGGGGAGCTGTTTTTT
CDR3: CASSALAGERTGELFF
V: TRBV12-3/TRBV12-4
size: NA
J: TRBJ2-2
D: TRBD2

DNA: TGTGCCAGCAGTGAAGCGAGGTCAGTTCAGTACTTC
CDR3: CASSEARSVQYF
V: TRBV6-1
size: many
J: TRBJ2-4
D: NA

DNA: TGTGCCAGCAGTTTCAGGGGGAGCAATCAGCCCCAGCATTTT
CDR3: CASSFRGSNQPQHF
V: TRBV12-3/TRBV12-4
size: many
J: TRBJ1-5
D: TRBD1

DNA: TGTGCCAGCAGTTACGACGCCGCGGCAGGGGCCGAGCAGTACTTC
CDR3: CASSYDAAAGAEQYF
V: TRBV6-2/TRBV6-3
size: many
J: TRBJ2-7
D: NA

DNA: TGTGCCAGCAGCGCAGGGACAGGGGCCTATGACGGGGAGCTGTTTTTT
CDR3: CASSAGTGAYDGELFF
V: TRBV7-6
size: NA
J: TRBJ2-2
D: TRBD1

DNA: TGTGCCAGCAGTTTACTAGATTACTACGAGCAGTACTTC
CDR3: CASSLLDYYEQYF
V: TRBV12-3/TRBV12-4
size: many
J: TRBJ2-7
D: NA

DNA: TGTGCCAGCAGTTTAGGCGGGGGAAACAATGAGCAGTTCTTC
CDR3: CASSLGGGNNEQFF
V: TRBV12-3/TRBV12-4
size: few
J: TRBJ2-1
D: TRBD2

DNA: TGCAGCGTCCTTTCGGGGACAGGGCAAAACGAGCAGTACTTC
CDR3: CSVLSGTGQNEQYF
V: TRBV29-1
size: many
J: TRBJ2-7
D: TRBD1

DNA: TGTGCCAGCAGTGATTCAATACCCAGACTAGCGGGAAGTGGCTACGAGCAGTACTTC
CDR3: CASSDSIPRLAGSGYEQYF
V: TRBV25-1
size: many
J: TRBJ2-7
D: TRBD2

DNA: TGTGCCATCAGTGAGGACAGGCAATACGAGCAGTACTTC
CDR3: CAISEDRQYEQYF
V: TRBV10-3
size: NA
J: TRBJ2-7
D: NA

DNA: TGTGCCAGCATGTTGTCGGCGAACACCGGGGAGCTGTTTTTT
CDR3: CASMLSANTGELFF
V: TRBV6-5
size: many
J: TRBJ2-2
D: NA

DNA: TGTGCCTGGAGAGGGGGGGGAAACACCATATATTTT
CDR3: CAWRGGGNTIYF
V: TRBV30
size: NA
J: TRBJ1-3
D: NA

DNA: TGTGCCAGCCCTGCGGGACAGGGGCTGGAGATGGGCTACACCTTC
CDR3: CASPAGQGLEMGYTF
V: TRBV6-1
size: many
J: TRBJ1-2
D: TRBD1

DNA: TGTGCCAGCAGTCAACAGGGACTCACTGAAGCTTTCTTT
CDR3: CASSQQGLTEAFF
V: TRBV6-2/TRBV6-3
size: many
J: TRBJ1-1
D: NA

DNA: TGCGCCAGCAAACAACAGGGGTCGAACACTGAAGCTTTCTTT
CDR3: CASKQQGSNTEAFF
V: TRBV5-1
size: NA
J: TRBJ1-1
D: TRBD1

DNA: TGTGCCAGCAGCTCCCGGGGCAGTGAGGACCAAGAGACCCAGTACTTC
CDR3: CASSSRGSEDQETQYF
V: TRBV11-3
size: many
J: TRBJ2-5
D: NA

DNA: TGTGCCAGCAGCCCGGGACATTTGGACACCGGGGAGCTGTTTTTT
CDR3: CASSPGHLDTGELFF
V: TRBV28
size: NA
J: TRBJ2-2
D: NA

DNA: TGTGCCAGCCTCTCGACCTCTCATAATTCACCCCTCCACTTT
CDR3: CASLSTSHNSPLHF
V: TRBV27
size: many
J: TRBJ1-6
D: NA

DNA: TGCGCCAGCAGCCAAGGAGGGCGTGAAGCTTTCTTT
CDR3: CASSQGGREAFF
V: TRBV4-3
size: many
J: TRBJ1-1
D: NA

DNA: TGTGCCAGCAGTGACAGGGGACGAATGAACACTGAAGCTTTCTTT
CDR3: CASSDRGRMNTEAFF
V: TRBV27
size: many
J: TRBJ1-1
D: TRBD1

DNA: TGTGCCAGCAGCTCGAGCTCCTACGAGCAGTACTTC
CDR3: CASSSSSYEQYF
V: TRBV28
size: many
J: TRBJ2-7
D: NA

DNA: TGTGCCAGCAGCCCCGGGGGGACAGGCGATCTTGAAGCTTTCTTT
CDR3: CASSPGGTGDLEAFF
V: TRBV7-9
size: NA
J: TRBJ1-1
D: TRBD1

DNA: TGTGCCAGCAGTTTCTCTAGCGGCAATTACAATGAGCAGTTCTTC
CDR3: CASSFSSGNYNEQFF
V: TRBV7-2
size: many
J: TRBJ2-1
D: TRBD2

DNA: TGTGCCTGGAGTGTACAACAGGGCCGGGACGAGCAGTACTTC
CDR3: CAWSVQQGRDEQYF
V: TRBV30
size: many
J: TRBJ2-7
D: NA

DNA: TGTGCCACCCTCAAGGGACTAGCGACCGAGCAGTACTTC
CDR3: CATLKGLATEQYF
V: TRBV6-1
size: many
J: TRBJ2-7
D: TRBD2

DNA: TGTGCCATCAGCGCCGAGGATGGCTACACCTTC
CDR3: CAISAEDGYTF
V: TRBV10-3
size: many
J: TRBJ1-2
D: NA

DNA: TGCGCCAGCAGCTGGACAGGGGATCTCGCCGGGGAGCTGTTTTTT
CDR3: CASSWTGDLAGELFF
V: TRBV5-1
size: few
J: TRBJ2-2
D: TRBD1

DNA: TGTGCCAGCAGCCCGGGACTAGGAGAATCGGGGGCCAACGTCCTGACTTTC
CDR3: CASSPGLGESGANVLTF
V: TRBV27
size: many
J: TRBJ2-6
D: TRBD2

DNA: TGTGCCAGCAGAAACGAAAGGACAGGGGGCGTCGCCGGGGAGCTGTTTTTT
CDR3: CASRNERTGGVAGELFF
V: TRBV28
size: many
J: TRBJ2-2
D: TRBD1

DNA: TGTGCCAGCAGCGTAGAGGGGGCGGTCAATCAGCCCCAGCATTTT
CDR3: CASSVEGAVNQPQHF
V: TRBV9
size: NA
J: TRBJ1-5
D: TRBD1

DNA: TGTGCCAGCAGCTCCGGGAGTCAGCCTTATGGCTACACCTTC
CDR3: CASSSGSQPYGYTF
V: TRBV28
size: many
J: TRBJ1-2
D: NA

DNA: TGTGCCAGCAGTCCCTCGGCCCCGAACTACGAGCAGTACTTC
CDR3: CASSPSAPNYEQYF
V: TRBV6-5
size: many
J: TRBJ2-7
D: NA

DNA: TGTGCCACCGCAACAGTCGGGAAAAACATTCAGTACTTC
CDR3: CATATVGKNIQYF
V: TRBV10-3
size: many
J: TRBJ2-4
D: NA

DNA: TGTGCTAGTGGTTATCCTCCTCCCTACGAGCAGTACTTC
CDR3: CASGYPPPYEQYF
V: TRBV12-5
size: many
J: TRBJ2-7
D: NA

DNA: TGTGCCAGCAGTTTAAGGGTCGGGACAGGGAGTACCTACGAGCAGTACTTC
CDR3: CASSLRVGTGSTYEQYF
V: TRBV2
size: NA
J: TRBJ2-7
D: TRBD1

DNA: TGCAGTGCTCCTTTCTCAGGGGGCTTCTACGAGCAGTACTTC
CDR3: CSAPFSGGFYEQYF
V: TRBV20-1
size: many
J: TRBJ2-7
D: TRBD1

DNA: TGTGCCAGCCGTCGCTCCGAAGAGACCCAGTACTTC
CDR3: CASRRSEETQYF
V: TRBV7-9
size: many
J: TRBJ2-5
D: NA

DNA: TGCAGTGCCCTGACAGACCCCTCGGGGACTGAAGCTTTCTTT
CDR3: CSALTDPSGTEAFF
V: TRBV20-1
size: many
J: TRBJ1-1
D: NA

DNA: TGTGCCAGCAGACAGGGACTAGCCAACACCGGGGAGCTGTTTTTT
CDR3: CASRQGLANTGELFF
V: TRBV11-1
size: many
J: TRBJ2-2
D: TRBD2

DNA: TGTGCCAGCAGTTTAGGTCGGTTCTACGAGCAGTACTTC
CDR3: CASSLGRFYEQYF
V: TRBV27
size: many
J: TRBJ2-7
D: NA

DNA: TGTGCCACCAGTGATTACGACACGAACTATGGCTACACCTTC
CDR3: CATSDYDTNYGYTF
V: TRBV24-1
size: NA
J: TRBJ1-2
D: NA

DNA: TGTGCCAGTAGTTCGACAGGGGAAAATCAGCCCCAGCATTTT
CDR3: CASSSTGENQPQHF
V: TRBV19
size: NA
J: TRBJ1-5
D: TRBD1